This T cell receptor (beta chain) was obtained from a study of low-dose radiotherapy and immunotherapy resistance in tumors. Overall study: Per fraction, Cohort 2 was given 1 Gy every two weeks, accumulating a total of 13 Gy over 26 weeks. One day before radiation and immunotherapy, intravenous cyclophosphamide 200 mg/m2 was administered, with this repeated every two weeks.

Primers targeting TRAV and TRBV primed first-strand cDNA, covering alpha and beta chains. TCR amplification used around 19 PCR cycles, a constant-region primer and a V-primer adapter. One entry per CDR3 protein results from TCRdb running MiXCR on the reads. Of approximately 89,000 distinct CDR3 sequences in the sample, under 20% are singletons; the top ten hold around 6.3%. The time point denotes: before trial treatment. Germline V lookup: CDR1 SGDLS, CDR2 YYNGEE. The length of the CDR3 is 16 residues. Germline trimming cut 0 bases from V and 2 bases from J; bases unmatched to any gene: 8. This clonotype has ten or more counts.

This chain joins TRBV9 and TRBJ2-7, with 7 bases identical to TRBD2. This sample comprised PBMCs, obtained before treatment. This receptor was taken from a male donor with prostate cancer. CDR3 residues: CASSVAPSGRTYEQYF. The CDR3 DNA reads TGTGCCAGCAGCGTAGCTCCTAGCGGAAGAACCTACGAGCAGTACTTC.